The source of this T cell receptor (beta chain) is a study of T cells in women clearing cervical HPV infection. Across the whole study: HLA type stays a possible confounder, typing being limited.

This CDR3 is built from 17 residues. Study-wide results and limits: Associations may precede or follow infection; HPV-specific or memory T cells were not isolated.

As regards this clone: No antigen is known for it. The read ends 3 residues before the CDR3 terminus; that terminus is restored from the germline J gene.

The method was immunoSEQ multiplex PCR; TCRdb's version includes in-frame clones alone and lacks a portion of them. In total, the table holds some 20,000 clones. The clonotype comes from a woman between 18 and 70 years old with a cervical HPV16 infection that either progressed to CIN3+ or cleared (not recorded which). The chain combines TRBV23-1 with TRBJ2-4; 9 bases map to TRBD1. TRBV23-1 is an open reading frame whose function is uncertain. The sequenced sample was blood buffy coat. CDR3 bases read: TGCGCCAGCAGTCAACCCCTGGGACAGGGTACCAACTATGGT. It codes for CASSQPLGQGTNYG. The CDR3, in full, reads CASSQPLGQGTNYGQYF.